This T cell receptor (beta chain) is from a study of quantifying T cell responses using KT2 cells. Study-wide context: RNA was reverse transcribed with TCR alpha and beta constant-region primers. A predetermined fluorescence threshold ended the second PCR, run as a qPCR.

Study findings and constraints: Very high KT2 spike-in numbers caused saturation in KT2 sequence detection. Input KT2 cell number predicted KT2 alpha and beta sequence counts linearly over several orders of magnitude.

The CDR3 spans 16 residues. Germline trimming cut 4 bases from V and 3 bases from J; bases unmatched to any gene: 7. Germline CDR1 reads KGHDR; CDR2 reads SFDVKD. Fixed numbers of PBMC received varying amounts of KT2 cells. This clonotype turned up a few times. The antigen remains unidentified. The cDNA 3' end received a ligated oligonucleotide with a UMI. First-round PCR used approximately 4 cycles and beta primers RC1.1 and RC1.2 covering TRBC1 and TRBC2. Each CDR3 protein gets one entry after TCRdb re-called the UMI-ligation and nested PCR reads with MiXCR. The sample includes more than 55,000 distinct CDR3 sequences, approximately 13% of them seen just once.

The TCR originated in a human donor. The chain links TRBV24-1 to TRBJ2-5; TRBD1 aligns across 10 bases. Sequenced: PBMCs spiked with cells of the T cell clone KT2. This CDR3 is CATSDGQGGFKETQYF. The CDR3 DNA sequence: TGTGCCACCAGTGACGGACAGGGGGGATTCAAAGAGACCCAGTACTTC.